Following are 10 T cell receptor beta chains from one sample sequenced in a study of T-cell reconstitution after alpha-beta-depleted transplantation in children. Unique molecular identifiers tagged the TCRbeta library. TCRdb redid the calling of the PCR reads with MiXCR, one entry per CDR3 protein. This sample has 500,000 to 650,000 distinct CDR3 sequences, with under 15% found just once. The sample in question was PBMCs, mostly from graft donor cells, obtained 360 days after TCRalphabeta/CD19-depleted stem cell transplant. The receptor source for this set is a male patient aged 5 to 17 who had a stem cell transplant for acute myeloid leukemia, so the T cells may come from the graft donor.

This clonotype was detected a few times. The chain recombines TRBV6-2 or TRBV6-3 with TRBJ2-1; TRBD1 matches 8 bases. The J segment lost 7 bases and the V segment lost 2 bases, leaving 7 bases of the junction unmatched. This CDR3 is built from 15 residues. The germline CDR1 and CDR2 sequences are MNHEY and SVGEGT. CDR3 residues: CASSYPGGARNEQFF. The DNA for the CDR3 is TGTGCCAGCAGTTACCCAGGGGGCGCGCGGAATGAGCAGTTCTTC.

This clonotype appeared many times. The chain links TRBV5-1 to TRBJ2-3, with TRBD2 matching 10 bases. Germline lookup yields CDR1 SGHRS and CDR2 YFSETQ. V lost 1 base to trimming and J lost 3 bases; unmatched junction nucleotides: 5. The CDR3 is made up of 16 amino acids. The CDR3 loop reads CASSLTSGMETDTQYF. The CDR3 DNA reads TGCGCCAGCAGCTTGACTAGCGGGATGGAGACAGATACGCAGTATTTT.

This clonotype appeared once. V usage is TRBV25-1 and J usage is TRBJ2-1, with 11 bases that match TRBD2. Germline trimming cut 4 bases from V and 1 base from J; bases unmatched to any gene: 6. The CDR3 sequence is 17 residues long. The germline CDR1 and CDR2 sequences are MGHDK and SYGVNS. In DNA, the CDR3 is TGTGCCAGCAGTGGGTCCCTAGCGGGAGGATCCTACAATGAGCAGTTCTTC. Its translation: CASSGSLAGGSYNEQFF.

This clonotype was found a few times. V is TRBV4-3 and J is TRBJ2-7; TRBD2 agrees at 15 bases. Germline V lookup: CDR1 LGHNA, CDR2 YSLEER. Trimming took 4 bases from V and 3 from J; bases not matched to a gene: 13. This CDR3 spans 19 amino acids. CDR3 DNA: TGCGCCAGCAGCCTGTGGGGCGCAGGACTAGCGGGAGGGAACTACGAGCAGTACTTC. This encodes CASSLWGAGLAGGNYEQYF.

The chain has TRBV12-3 or TRBV12-4 and TRBJ1-2; unclear D gene. The CDR3 sequence is 14 residues long. V gave up 2 bases and J gave up 0 bases, with 7 bases separating them. The CDR3 sequence is CASSLIASNYGYTF. CDR3 nucleotides: TGTGCCAGCAGTTTAATCGCCTCTAACTATGGCTACACCTTC.

This clonotype was observed a few times. The chain links TRBV11-2 to TRBJ2-7, with a weak D call TRBD2 (6 bases). This CDR3 contains 16 residues. The V gene's germline CDR1 is SGHAT and CDR2 FQNNGV. Trimming took off 0 bases at V and 0 bases at J, with 12 bases between the two ends. In DNA form, the CDR3 reads TGTGCCAGCAGCTTAGATGACGGGGGTCGCTCCTACGAGCAGTACTTC. This gives the protein CASSLDDGGRSYEQYF.

At least ten counts were recorded for this clonotype. The chain uses TRBV29-1 and TRBJ2-7, with TRBD2 matching over 8 bases. Germline V gene sequence: CDR1 SQVTM, CDR2 ANQGSEA. The junction had 9 bases not matched to a gene; V was cut back by 6 bases and J by 5 bases. This CDR3 has 13 amino acids. The CDR3 DNA follows: TGCAGCGTCCGGACTAGCAAGAACCACGAGCAGTACTTC. This gives the protein CSVRTSKNHEQYF.

The chain links TRBV7-3 to TRBJ1-5; D uncertain. Trimming took off 5 bases at V and 3 bases at J, with 14 bases between the two ends. This CDR3 spans 15 amino acids. Looked up from germline, CDR1 is SGHTA and CDR2 is FQGTGA. CDR3: CASSTNRGNNQPQHF. In DNA, the CDR3 is TGTGCCAGCAGCACTAATCGGGGAAACAATCAGCCCCAGCATTTT. The entire variable domain, with the rest obtained from reference TRBV7-3 and TRBJ1-5, is as follows: GAGVSQTPSNKVTEKGKYVELRCDPISGHTALYWYRQSLGQGPEFLIYFQGTGAADDSGLPNDRFFAVRPEGSVSTLKIQRTERGDSAVYLCASSTNRGNNQPQHFGDGTRLSIL.

This clonotype was recorded many times. The chain uses TRBV6-6 and TRBJ2-3; D unclear. Trimming cost V 7 bases and J 4 bases, with 9 bases left between them. The CDR3 loop spans 12 amino acids. The germline CDR1 and CDR2 sequences are MNHNY and SVGAGI (reference sequence). CDR3 nucleotide sequence: TGTGCCAGCATTCTAACCCCAGATACGCAGTATTTT. The encoded protein is CASILTPDTQYF.

The V gene is TRBV30, the J gene TRBJ2-7, with 9 bases fitting TRBD1. J gave up 2 bases and V 8 bases, and 7 bases lay outside the gene matches. CDR1 and CDR2 from the germline V gene are GTSNPN and SVGIG (reference sequence). The CDR3 sequence is 13 residues long. The CDR3 here is CAAWDRVAYEQYF. Written as DNA, the CDR3 is TGTGCCGCCTGGGACAGGGTCGCCTACGAGCAGTACTTC. Variable domain in full (rest from reference TRBV30 and TRBJ2-7): SQTIHQWPATLVQPVGSPLSLECTVEGTSNPNLYWYRQAAGRGLQLLFYSVGIGQISSEVPQNLSASRPQDRQFILSSKKLLLSDSGFYLCAAWDRVAYEQYFGPGTRLTVT.